Here is one T cell receptor (beta chain) with its context. Germline trimming cut 4 bases from V and 5 bases from J; bases unmatched to any gene: 7. Germline V CDR1 and CDR2: SGHRS, YFSETQ. This CDR3 is built from 15 residues. The assay was immunoSEQ multiplex PCR, and TCRdb's table has in-frame clones only and misses some. Of around 370,000 clones in the sample, around 90% are singletons; the top ten hold roughly 6.8%. The source of the sample is a study of blood T cell repertoires in COVID-19. The gene calls are TRBV5-1 and TRBJ2-3, with TRBD2 matching 10 bases. The TCR sequence derives from a young man with active or convalescent COVID-19. The sequencing input was peripheral blood. CDR3 loop: CASSDSGGAGDTQYF. CDR3 in DNA: TGCGCCAGCAGCGACAGCGGGGGGGCCGGAGATACGCAGTATTTT.